The clone carrying this T cell receptor (beta chain) occurred many times. Its antigen is not identified. Amplification yielded TCR beta CDR3 regions, with RNA transcripts as the source. When the TCR CDR3 underwent first-round RT-PCR, the HTBI primer set was used. TCRdb ran MiXCR on the multiplex PCR reads and lists one entry per CDR3 protein. This table has more than 500,000 distinct CDR3 sequences, around 15% appearing once. The V gene lost 8 bases and the J gene lost 4 bases, with 17 bases spanning the gap. The CDR3 loop spans 15 amino acids. The V gene's germline CDR1 is MDHEN and CDR2 SYDVKM. The sample belongs to a study of T cells in Graves' hyperthyroidism and ophthalmopathy. In the study overall: The authors collected peripheral blood at initial diagnosis, before any treatment. Study-wide points: Ophthalmopathy was predicted by the model a median of roughly 6.6 months ahead of onset.

The genes are TRBV28 and TRBJ2-2; possibly TRBD1 for D (6 bases). This receptor was identified in a woman aged 25-40 years with Graves' ophthalmopathy. Material: blood. CDR3 region: CASALGQGITGELFF. The CDR3, as DNA: TGTGCCAGCGCCCTGGGGCAGGGGATCACCGGGGAGCTGTTTTTT. The whole variable domain, filled in from reference TRBV28 and TRBJ2-2, reads DVKVTQSSRYLVKRTGEKVFLECVQDMDHENMFWYRQDPGLGLRLIYFSYDVKMKEKGDIPEGYSVSREKKERFSLILESASTNQTSMYLCASALGQGITGELFFGEGSRLTVL.